This T cell receptor (beta chain) appears in the sequencing data of a study of graft-versus-host responses after intestinal transplantation. Across the whole study: All of the recipients had induction that used anti-thymocyte globulin, then tacrolimus and steroids for around three years. Study-wide findings and caveats: Early post-transplant HvG declines tracked with peak circulating GvH clone levels. Detected in recipient marrow were GvH clones, some of which were first observed in ileum or blood.

The assay was immunoSEQ multiplex PCR, and TCRdb's table has in-frame clones only and misses some. This sample has around 87,000 clones; around 93% occur once, and the top ten carry roughly 0.39%. Comment on this clone: As yet, its antigen is unknown.

This CDR3 is built from 16 residues. Per germline, CDR1 LGHNA and CDR2 YSLEER. This receptor was obtained from a human donor who was the organ donor for an intestinal transplant. The chain has TRBV4-3 and TRBJ2-5, with 12 bases lining up with TRBD2. The end of the DNA is better explained by TRBJ2-7, so the J call may be wrong. Here the sequenced sample was unstimulated CD8+ T cells sorted from spleen or lymph node cells, taken before transplant. The CDR3 loop is CASSQATSGGIDEQYF. The CDR3 DNA reads as TGCGCCAGCAGCCAGGCGACTAGCGGGGGAATAGACGAGCAGTACTTC.